These T cell receptor beta chains were read from a single sample in a study of spatial heterogeneity in lung cancer. TCRdb analysed the 5' RACE reads with MiXCR anew, one entry per CDR3 protein. Of about 17,000 distinct CDR3 sequences listed, 20% to 25% are singletons. The material was PBMCs, obtained at surgery. These receptors were obtained from a female donor with early-stage non-small cell lung cancer. CDR3s include the opening cysteine and the closing phenylalanine or tryptophan.

TRBJ1-5 | TRBV18 | CASSPPGRGLQPQHF
TRBJ2-3 | TRBV10-3 | CAIRLSDTDTQYF
TRBJ2-5 | TRBV7-8 | CASSPAGGSPQETQYF
TRBJ1-2 | TRBV6-1 | CASSEVIYGYTF
TRBJ2-3 | TRBV6-5 | CASSLGLAGTNTQYF
TRBJ2-2 | TRBV10-2 | CASSGNSGTGELFF
TRBJ1-3 | TRBV9 | CASSVDFSGNTIYF
TRBJ1-1 | TRBV5-8 | CASSPLGQVITEAFF
TRBJ2-7 | TRBV28 | CASSLFLAGPSGYF
TRBJ2-2 | TRBV7-6 | CASSLYGSGELFF
TRBJ2-2 | TRBV19 | CASRHQAANTGELFF
TRBJ1-1 | TRBV2 | CASTKSGGTEAFF
TRBJ1-5 | TRBV19 | CASSMRENQPQHF
TRBJ2-5 | TRBV27 | CASSFNGLQGTETQYF
TRBJ1-2 | TRBV4-2 | CASSPFWVIGDSQFNYGYTF
TRBJ1-4 | TRBV11-2 | CASSSRRTGCAGKLFF
TRBJ1-4 | TRBV24-1 | CATSDSRNEKLFF
TRBJ2-5 | TRBV23-1 | CASPGGVGQETQYF
TRBJ2-5 | TRBV5-4 | CASSLGGGKETQYF
TRBJ2-5 | TRBV7-3 | CASSLTGGETQYF
TRBJ2-1 | TRBV4-3 | CASSQLLAGGPHEQFF
TRBJ2-7 | TRBV28 | CASRLQGAQGYEQYF
TRBJ1-6 | TRBV20-1 | CSASFRGGDSPLHF
TRBJ2-1 | TRBV6-1 | CASSEGLAGGLRFF
TRBJ2-3 | TRBV7-3 | CASSPTGTSGRFRRTDTQYF
TRBJ2-7 | TRBV6-6 | CASRPGDTAYEQYF
TRBJ2-2 | TRBV7-2 | CASSFDRGIGELFF
TRBJ2-1 | TRBV7-2 | CASSYGSGSSYNEQFF
TRBJ2-1 | TRBV29-1 | CSVDVTGLGNEQFF
TRBJ2-5 | TRBV6-2/TRBV6-3 | CASSLHETQYF
TRBJ2-2 | TRBV5-1 | CASRGAGELFF
TRBJ1-1 | TRBV19 | CASSISRGTEAFF
TRBJ2-7 | TRBV5-6 | CASSGGNSPSRYF
TRBJ2-7 | TRBV20-1 | CSAWRDRAYEQYF
TRBJ1-5 | TRBV5-1 | CASSAQGGQPQHF
TRBJ1-3 | TRBV28 | CASSLSTVVNTIYF
TRBJ2-5 | TRBV6-1 | CASSELPSGTRETQYF
TRBJ1-1 | TRBV29-1 | CSVADGNTEAFF
TRBJ1-1 | TRBV2 | CASRAGTGGHTEAFF
TRBJ2-1 | TRBV12-3/TRBV12-4 | CASSFPHEQFF
TRBJ2-1 | TRBV2 | CASTVNYNEQFF
TRBJ1-2 | TRBV18 | CASSPDEGFYGYTF
TRBJ2-5 | TRBV5-4 | CASSSGADYQETQYF